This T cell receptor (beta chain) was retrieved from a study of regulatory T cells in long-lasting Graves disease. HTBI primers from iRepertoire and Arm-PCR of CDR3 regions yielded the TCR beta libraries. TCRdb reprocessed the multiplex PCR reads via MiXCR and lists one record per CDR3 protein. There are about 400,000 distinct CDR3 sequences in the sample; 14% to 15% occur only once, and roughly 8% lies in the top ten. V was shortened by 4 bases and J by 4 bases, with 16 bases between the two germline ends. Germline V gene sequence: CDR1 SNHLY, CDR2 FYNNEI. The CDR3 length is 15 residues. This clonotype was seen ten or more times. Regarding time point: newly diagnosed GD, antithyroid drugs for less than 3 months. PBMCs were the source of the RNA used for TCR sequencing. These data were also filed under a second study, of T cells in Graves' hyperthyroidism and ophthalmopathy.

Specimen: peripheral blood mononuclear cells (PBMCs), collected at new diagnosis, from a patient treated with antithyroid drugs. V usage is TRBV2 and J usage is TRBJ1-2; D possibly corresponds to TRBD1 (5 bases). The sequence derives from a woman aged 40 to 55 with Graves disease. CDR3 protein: CASSAGRQNLYGYTF. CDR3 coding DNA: TGTGCCAGCAGTGCGGGACGGCAGAACCTCTATGGCTACACCTTC.